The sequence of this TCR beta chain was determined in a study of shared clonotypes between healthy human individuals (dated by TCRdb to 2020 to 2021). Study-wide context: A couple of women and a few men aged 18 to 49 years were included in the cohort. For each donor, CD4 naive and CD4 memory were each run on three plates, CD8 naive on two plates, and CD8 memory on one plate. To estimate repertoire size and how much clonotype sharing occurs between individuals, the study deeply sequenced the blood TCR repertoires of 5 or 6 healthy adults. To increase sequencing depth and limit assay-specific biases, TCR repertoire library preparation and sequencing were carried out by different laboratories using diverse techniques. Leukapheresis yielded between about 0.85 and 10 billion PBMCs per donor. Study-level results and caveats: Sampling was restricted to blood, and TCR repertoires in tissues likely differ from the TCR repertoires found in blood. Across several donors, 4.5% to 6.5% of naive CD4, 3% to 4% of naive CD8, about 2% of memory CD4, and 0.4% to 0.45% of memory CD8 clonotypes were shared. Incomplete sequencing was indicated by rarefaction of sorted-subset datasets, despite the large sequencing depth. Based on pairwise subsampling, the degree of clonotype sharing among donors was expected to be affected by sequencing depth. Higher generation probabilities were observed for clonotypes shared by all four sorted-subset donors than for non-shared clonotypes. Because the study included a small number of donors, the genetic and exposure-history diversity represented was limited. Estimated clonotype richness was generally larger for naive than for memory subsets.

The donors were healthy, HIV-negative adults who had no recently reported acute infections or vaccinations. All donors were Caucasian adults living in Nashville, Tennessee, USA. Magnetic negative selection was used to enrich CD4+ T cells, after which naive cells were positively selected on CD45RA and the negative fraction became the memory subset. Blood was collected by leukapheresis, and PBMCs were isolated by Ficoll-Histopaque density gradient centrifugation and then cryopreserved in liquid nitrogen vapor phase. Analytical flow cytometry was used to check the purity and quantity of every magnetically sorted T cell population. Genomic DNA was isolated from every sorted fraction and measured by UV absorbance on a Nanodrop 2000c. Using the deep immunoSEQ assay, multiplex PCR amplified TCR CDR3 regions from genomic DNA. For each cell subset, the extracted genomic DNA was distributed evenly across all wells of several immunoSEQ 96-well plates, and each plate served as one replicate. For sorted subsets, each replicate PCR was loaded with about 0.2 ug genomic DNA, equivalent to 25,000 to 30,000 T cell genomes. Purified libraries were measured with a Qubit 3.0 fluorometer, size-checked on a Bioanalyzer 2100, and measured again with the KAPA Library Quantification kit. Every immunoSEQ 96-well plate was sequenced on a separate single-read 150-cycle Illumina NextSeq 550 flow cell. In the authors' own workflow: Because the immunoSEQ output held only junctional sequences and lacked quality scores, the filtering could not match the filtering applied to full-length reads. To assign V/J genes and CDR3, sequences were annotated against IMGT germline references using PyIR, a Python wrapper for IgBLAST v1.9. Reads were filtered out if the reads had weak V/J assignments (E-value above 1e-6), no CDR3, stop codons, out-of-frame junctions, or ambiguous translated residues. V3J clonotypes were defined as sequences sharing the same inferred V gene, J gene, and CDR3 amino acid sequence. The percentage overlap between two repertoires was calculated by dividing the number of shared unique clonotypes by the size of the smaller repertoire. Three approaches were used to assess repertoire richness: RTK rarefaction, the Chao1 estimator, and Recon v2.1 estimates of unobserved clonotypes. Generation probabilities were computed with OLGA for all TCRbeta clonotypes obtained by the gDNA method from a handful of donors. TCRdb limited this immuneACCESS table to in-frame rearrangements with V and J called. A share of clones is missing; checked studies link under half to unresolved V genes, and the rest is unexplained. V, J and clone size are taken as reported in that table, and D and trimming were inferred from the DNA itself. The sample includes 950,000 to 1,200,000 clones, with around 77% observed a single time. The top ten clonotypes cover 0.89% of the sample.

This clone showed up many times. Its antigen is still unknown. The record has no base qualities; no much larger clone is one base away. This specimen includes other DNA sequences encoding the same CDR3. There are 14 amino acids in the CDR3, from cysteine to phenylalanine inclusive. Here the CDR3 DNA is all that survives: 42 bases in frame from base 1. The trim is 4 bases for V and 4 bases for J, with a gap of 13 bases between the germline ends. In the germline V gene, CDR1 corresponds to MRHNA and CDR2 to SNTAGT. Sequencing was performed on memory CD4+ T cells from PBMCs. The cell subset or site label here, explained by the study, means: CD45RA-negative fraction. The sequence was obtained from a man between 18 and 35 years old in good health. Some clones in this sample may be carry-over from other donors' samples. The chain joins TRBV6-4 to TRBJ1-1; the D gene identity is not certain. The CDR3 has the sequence CASSVNPWSTEAFF. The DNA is TGTGCCAGCAGTGTCAACCCTTGGAGCACTGAAGCTTTCTTT.